This T cell receptor (beta chain) was obtained from a study of Ad26.COV2.S vaccination and SARS-CoV-2 variants. Study-level information: The study gave Ad26.COV2.S intramuscularly, once or twice 56 days apart.

Sequenced by immunoSEQ multiplex PCR; TCRdb stores in-frame clones only, minus some. In the table there are some 340,000 clones, around four fifths of which are singletons. The treatment was: roughly 20 received Ad26.COV2.S at low or high dose, single or two shots; about 5 received placebo; per-sample allocation not given. On day 63 after the first injection, vaccine and placebo recipients gave samples. Adults aged 18-55 years in Boston included the donor. Study findings and constraints: Following vaccination, spike-specific CD8+ and CD4+ T cell responses reportedly exhibited substantial breadth. Placebo recipients trailed vaccine recipients in spike-specific TCR breadth.

In the case of this clone: Its matching antigen is unknown. This sample also contains other DNA sequences that code for the same CDR3.

Deletions cut 1 base from V and 8 bases from J, with 5 bases between. This CDR3 contains 11 residues. Germline values: CDR1 LGHDT, CDR2 YNNKEL (reference sequence). V and J are TRBV3-1 (or the pseudogene TRBV3-2) and TRBJ1-2; unclear D gene. The receptor was derived from a person between 18 and 65 years old who received the Ad26.COV2.S COVID-19 vaccine or a placebo. The source material was peripheral blood, sampled in a trial of Ad26.COV2.S vaccine versus placebo. The DNA of the CDR3 is TGTGCCAGCAGCCAAGGAGGCGGCTACACCTTC. It specifies CASSQGGGYTF.